The 8 T cell receptor beta chains in this list originate from one sample, sequenced in a study of identical twins (dated by TCRdb to between 2015 and 2016). Library prep was done by 5' RACE. The data were produced on an Illumina HiSeq 2000. TCRdb took the public reads, trimmed them with fastp at Q25, ran MiXCR for clone calling and kept in-frame beta chains. For every CDR3 protein sequence, its rows merge into one entry that carries the most common genes and DNA. A total of around 340,000 distinct CDR3 sequences appear in this sample, about 12% of them only once. The ten most abundant clones make up approximately 7.5% of the sample. The same data also went into a second study, on yellow fever vaccine responses in identical twins.

Sequencing input: CD8+ T cells sorted from blood. The receptor set was obtained from a woman between 18 and 29 years old in good health.

This clonotype was seen at least ten times. It is unclear where the CDR3 begins or ends on the DNA, so no DNA is shown, and the CDR3 is as TCRdb lists it. The chain links TRBV12-3 or TRBV12-4 to TRBJ2-1. The CDR3 extends over 13 residues, inclusive of both ends. CDR3: CASSSSWYNEQFF.

This clonotype came up a few times. V usage is TRBV9 and J usage is TRBJ2-2; 8 positions agree with TRBD2. J gave up 6 bases and V 5 bases, and 6 bases lay outside the gene matches. This CDR3 has 14 amino acids. CDR1 and CDR2 (germline): SGDLS, YYNGEE. CDR3 sequence reads: CASRLSGIAGELFF. CDR3 DNA sequence: TGTGCCAGCAGACTTAGCGGGATAGCCGGGGAGCTGTTTTTT.

The CDR3 sequence is CASSEGDRLNTEAFF. CDR3 nucleotide sequence: TGTGCCAGCAGTGAAGGCGACAGACTGAACACTGAAGCTTTCTTT. This chain joins TRBV2 and TRBJ1-1, with D possibly matching TRBD1 (5 bases). Germline V lookup: CDR1 SNHLY, CDR2 FYNNEI. The CDR3 has 15 residues. V dropped 1 base and J dropped 0 bases, with 9 bases sitting between them.

As DNA, the CDR3 is TGTGCCAGCAGCTTCTGGCGACGGCGGGAGGGCCTAGGGACCGGGGAGCTGTTTTTT. This encodes CASSFWRRREGLGTGELFF. The genes are TRBV11-1 and TRBJ2-2; 9 bases match TRBD2. V shed 3 bases and J 5 bases; nucleotides not matched to a gene: 16. The germline gives CDR1 SGHAT, CDR2 FQDESV (reference sequence). The CDR3 spans 19 residues.

In regard to this clonotype: One junction end disagrees with the germline gene, perhaps due to a read error. The genes are TRBV5-6 and TRBJ2-1, with TRBD2 matching 8 bases. The CDR3 has 14 amino acids. The germline V gene has CDR1 SGHDT and CDR2 YYEEEE. CDR3 sequence reads: CASSRGGAYYEQFF. The CDR3, as DNA: TGTGCCAGCAGCCGGGGGGGGGCCTACTATGAGCAGTTCTTC.

The gene calls are TRBV19 and TRBJ2-7; 14 bases align to TRBD2. CDR3 length: 16 residues. Germline V lookup: CDR1 LNHDA, CDR2 SQIVND (reference sequence). After removal of 5 bases from V and 6 bases from J, the junction contained 9 bases not matched to a gene. Here the CDR3 reads CASSPTGTSGRGEQYF. The CDR3 bases are TGTGCCAGTAGTCCTACCGGGACTAGCGGGAGAGGCGAGCAGTACTTC.

This clonotype occurred once. The chain recombines TRBV12-3 or TRBV12-4 with TRBJ2-1, with D possibly being TRBD1 or TRBD2 (5 bases each). V was clipped by 3 bases and J by 6 bases, with 18 bases between them. CDR3 length equals 16 residues. CDR3: CASSFGTLFLGNEQFF. DNA of the CDR3: TGTGCCAGCAGTTTCGGGACCCTTTTCTTGGGCAATGAGCAGTTCTTC.

This clonotype was found many times. J is TRBJ1-1 and V is TRBV29-1; D is uncertain. Trimming shortened V by 4 bases and J by 8 bases, and 11 bases separated the two germline ends. The CDR3 is 11 amino acids. CDR1 and CDR2 from the germline V gene are SQVTM and ANQGSEA. The CDR3 DNA reads TGCAGCGTTGGTGGAGGATCCGAAGCTTTCTTT. Amino acid sequence: CSVGGGSEAFF.